This T cell receptor beta chain is from a study of CD8+CD57+ T cells in acquired aplastic anemia. Study at large: Mean DNA quantity obtained from sorted CD4+ and CD8+ cells was around 3.2 ug. The study, taken as a whole, reports: Simpson's diversity of CD8+ cells was not significantly different in patients compared with controls.

Before being chosen for sequencing, patients had shown CD8+CD57+ cell expansion by flow cytometry. The enrolled patients all had severe acquired aplastic anemia. Untreated patients provided the blood samples, with no therapy given before sampling. Genomic DNA served as template for TCR beta VDJ and CDR3 profiling. Using its own MiXCR run on the reads, TCRdb lists one record per CDR3 protein. The table has 200,000 to 300,000 distinct CDR3 sequences, 82% seen once. The V and J ends lost 5 bases and 10 bases, in that order; junction bases with no gene match: 16. The CDR3 spans 16 residues. CDR1 SGHDN and CDR2 FVKESK come from the germline V gene. In the case of this clonotype: Its antigen is undetermined.

The chain carries TRBV14 and TRBJ2-3; 9 bases are shared with TRBD2. The receptor was derived from a human donor with aplastic anemia. What was sequenced was sorted CD4+, CD8+, or CD8+CD57+ T cells (not recorded which) from PBMCs. CDR3 sequence reads: CASSLAGVDTGEPQYF. The CDR3 DNA reads TGTGCCAGCAGCTTAGCGGGAGTCGATACCGGGGAGCCGCAGTATTTT.